Here is one TCR beta chain with its context. The data were taken from a study of T cells in localized non-small cell lung cancer. The data were produced by immunoSEQ multiplex PCR, yet TCRdb's version contains in-frame clones alone and is incomplete. Among some 19,000 clones, roughly 83% were seen once, and the ten largest hold about 2.6%. This CDR3 has 15 amino acids. V dropped 6 bases and J dropped 2; count of bases not matched to a gene: 7. Germline values: CDR1 SNHLY, CDR2 FYNNEI. The source of this sequence is a man aged 35 to 69 with stage I lung adenocarcinoma. The chain is built from TRBV2 and TRBJ2-7, with 10 nucleotides matching TRBD2. The material sequenced was peripheral blood, taken before any cancer treatment. The CDR3 nucleotides read TGTGCCAGCAGCCCGACTAGCGGGTATACCTACGAGCAGTACTTC. Protein sequence: CASSPTSGYTYEQYF.